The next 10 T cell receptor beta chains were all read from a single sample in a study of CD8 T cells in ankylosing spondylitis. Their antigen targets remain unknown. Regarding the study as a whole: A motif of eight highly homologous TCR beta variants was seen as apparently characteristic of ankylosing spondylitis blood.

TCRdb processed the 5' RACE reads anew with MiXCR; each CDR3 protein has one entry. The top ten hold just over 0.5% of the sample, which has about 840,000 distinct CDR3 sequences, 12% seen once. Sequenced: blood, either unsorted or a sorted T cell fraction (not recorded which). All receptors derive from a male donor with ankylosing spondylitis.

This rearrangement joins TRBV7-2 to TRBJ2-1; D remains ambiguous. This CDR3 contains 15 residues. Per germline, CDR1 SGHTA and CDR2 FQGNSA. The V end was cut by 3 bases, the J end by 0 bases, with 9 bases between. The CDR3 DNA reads TGTGCCAGCAGCTTCCTGGGAAGCTCCTACAATGAGCAGTTCTTC. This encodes CASSFLGSSYNEQFF.

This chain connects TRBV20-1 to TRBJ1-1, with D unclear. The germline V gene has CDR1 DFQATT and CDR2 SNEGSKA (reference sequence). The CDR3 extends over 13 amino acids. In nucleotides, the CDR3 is TGCAGCGCGGTTTGGGTTATGAACACTGAAGCTTTCTTT. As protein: CSAVWVMNTEAFF.

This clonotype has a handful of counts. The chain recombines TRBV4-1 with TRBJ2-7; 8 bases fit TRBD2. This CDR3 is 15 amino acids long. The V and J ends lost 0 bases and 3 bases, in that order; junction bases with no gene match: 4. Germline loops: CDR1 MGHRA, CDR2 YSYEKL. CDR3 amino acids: CASSQDGRGGYEQYF. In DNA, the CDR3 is TGCGCCAGCAGCCAAGACGGGAGGGGGGGCTACGAGCAGTACTTC.

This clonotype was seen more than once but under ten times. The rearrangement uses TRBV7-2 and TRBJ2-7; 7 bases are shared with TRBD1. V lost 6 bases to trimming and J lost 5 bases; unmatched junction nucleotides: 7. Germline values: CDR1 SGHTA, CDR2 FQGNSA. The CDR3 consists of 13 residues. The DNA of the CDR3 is TGTGCCAGCAGTTCCGACAGGGACGACGAGCAGTACTTC. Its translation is CASSSDRDDEQYF.

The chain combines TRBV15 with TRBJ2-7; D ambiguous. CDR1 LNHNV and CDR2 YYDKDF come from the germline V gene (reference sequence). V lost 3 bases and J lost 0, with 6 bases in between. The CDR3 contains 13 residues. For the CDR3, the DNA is TGTGCCACCAGCAGCCTAAACTCCTACGAGCAGTACTTC. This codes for CATSSLNSYEQYF.

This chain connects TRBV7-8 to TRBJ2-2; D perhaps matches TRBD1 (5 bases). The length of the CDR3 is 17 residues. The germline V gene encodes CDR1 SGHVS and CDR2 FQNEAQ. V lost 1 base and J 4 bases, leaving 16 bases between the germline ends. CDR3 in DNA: TGTGCCAGCAGCTTAGGGGTTCGGGTACAGGTCACCGGGGAGCTGTTTTTT. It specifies CASSLGVRVQVTGELFF.

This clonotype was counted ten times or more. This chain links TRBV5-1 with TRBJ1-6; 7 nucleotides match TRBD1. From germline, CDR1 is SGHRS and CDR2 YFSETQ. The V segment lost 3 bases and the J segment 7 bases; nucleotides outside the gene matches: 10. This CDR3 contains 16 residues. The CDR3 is CASSSTSGQTNSPLHF. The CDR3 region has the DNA TGCGCCAGCAGCTCCACTTCGGGACAGACAAATTCACCCCTCCACTTT.

CDR3: CSVEQDSGANVLTF. The CDR3 region has the DNA TGCAGCGTTGAACAGGACTCTGGGGCCAACGTCCTGACTTTC. The chain joins TRBV29-1 to TRBJ2-6; D call uncertain. CDR1 and CDR2 (germline): SQVTM, ANQGSEA. This CDR3 is built from 14 residues. V gave up 2 bases and J gave up 0 bases, with 5 bases separating them.

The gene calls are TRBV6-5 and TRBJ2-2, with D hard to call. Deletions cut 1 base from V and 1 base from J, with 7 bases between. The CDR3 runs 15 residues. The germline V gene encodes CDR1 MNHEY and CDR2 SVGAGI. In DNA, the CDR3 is TGTGCCAGCAGTTACTATGGTTTGAACACCGGGGAGCTGTTTTTT. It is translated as CASSYYGLNTGELFF.

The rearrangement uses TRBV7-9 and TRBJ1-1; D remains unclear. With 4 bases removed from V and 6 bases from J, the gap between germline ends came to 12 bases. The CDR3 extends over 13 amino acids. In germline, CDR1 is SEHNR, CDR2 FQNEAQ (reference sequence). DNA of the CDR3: TGTGCCAGCAGCTCCGTGGGGTACGCTGAAGCTTTCTTT. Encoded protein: CASSSVGYAEAFF. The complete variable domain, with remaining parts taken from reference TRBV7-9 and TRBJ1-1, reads DTGVSQNPRHKITKRGQNVTFRCDPISEHNRLYWYRQTLGQGPEFLTYFQNEAQLEKSRLLSDRFSAERPKGSFSTLEIQRTEQGDSAMYLCASSSVGYAEAFFGQGTRLTVV.